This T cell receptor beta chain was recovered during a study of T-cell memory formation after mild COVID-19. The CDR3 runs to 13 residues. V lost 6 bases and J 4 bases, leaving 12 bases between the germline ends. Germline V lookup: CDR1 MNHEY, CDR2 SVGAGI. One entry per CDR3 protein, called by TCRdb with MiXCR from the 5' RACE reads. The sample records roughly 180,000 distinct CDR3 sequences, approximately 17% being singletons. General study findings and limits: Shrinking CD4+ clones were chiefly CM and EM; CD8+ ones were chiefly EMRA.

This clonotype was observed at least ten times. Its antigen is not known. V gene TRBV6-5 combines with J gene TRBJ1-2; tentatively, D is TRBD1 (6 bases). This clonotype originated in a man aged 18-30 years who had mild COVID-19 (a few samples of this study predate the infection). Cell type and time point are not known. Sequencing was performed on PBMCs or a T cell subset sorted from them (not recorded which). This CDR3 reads CASRAGQFYGYTF. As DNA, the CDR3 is TGTGCCAGCAGAGCCGGACAGTTCTATGGCTACACCTTC.